This T cell receptor beta chain is from a study of patients and donors after allogeneic stem cell transplantation. V was pared by 5 bases and J by 3 bases, with 12 bases between. Germline CDR1 reads KGHDR; CDR2 reads SFDVKD. This CDR3 has 14 residues. From the RT-PCR reads, TCRdb called clonotypes with MiXCR, one entry per CDR3 protein. Of about 410,000 distinct CDR3 sequences in the sample, 16% are singletons; the top ten hold around 7.9%. This chain uses TRBV24-1 with TRBJ2-5; D may correspond to TRBD1 or TRBD2 (5 bases each). Sequencing used blood, either unsorted or a sorted T cell fraction (not recorded which). The sequence came from a human donor who was either an allogeneic HSCT recipient or a stem cell or donor lymphocyte infusion donor (not recorded which). It is not recorded whose cells these are; they may come from a transplant donor. This chain's CDR3 is CATSAGGEEETQYF. For the CDR3, the DNA is TGTGCCACCAGTGCTGGGGGAGAGGAAGAGACCCAGTACTTC.